This T cell receptor beta chain was profiled in a study of CD8 T cells in Susac syndrome. Reverse transcription of roughly 0.5 to 1 ug RNA used random hexamers. An immunoSEQ multiplex PCR amplified TCR beta CDR3 over 54 Vbeta and 13 Jbeta. One entry per CDR3 protein results from TCRdb running MiXCR on the immunoSEQ multiplex PCR reads. The data contain 200,000 to 250,000 distinct CDR3 sequences, approximately 95% of them singletons. The CDR3 is 18 residues long. V was clipped by 4 bases and J by 2 bases; unmatched bases: 7. Germline loops: CDR1 LGHDT, CDR2 YNNKEL (reference sequence). Whole-study findings and limits: The study admitted that it had a relatively small number of individuals in its TCR sequencing and HLA analysis.

A remark on this clonotype: Its antigen remains unknown.

The sequencing input was CD4+ T cells from PBMCs. The chain uses TRBV3-1 and TRBJ2-1; TRBD2 agrees at 14 bases. This receptor was taken from a human donor with multiple sclerosis. The CDR3 DNA reads TGTGCCAGCAGCCCCCAGAGACTAGCGGGGGGGACCTACAATGAGCAGTTCTTC. Amino acids: CASSPQRLAGGTYNEQFF.